This paragraph reports one T cell receptor beta chain. Its antigen is currently unknown. A multiplex PCR was run with 60 Vbeta primers and 13 Jbeta primers. Data came from immunoSEQ multiplex PCR; TCRdb stores just in-frame clones and leaves some out. The table includes approximately 130,000 clones, 78% detected once. This sample was taken from a study of cytomegalovirus exposure and HLA in healthy donors. Study summary: An earlier analysis identified approximately 110 million unique TCR beta sequences in approximately 170 million T cells.

CDR1 SGDLS and CDR2 YYNGEE come from the germline V gene. The V gene lost 0 bases and the J gene lost 1 base, with 12 bases spanning the gap. CDR3 size: 16 residues. Notes on the study in general: Later on, analysis showed that most CMV-associated TCR beta chains appeared to be HLA-restricted. In a later analysis, TCR beta V- and J-gene trimming was associated with a missense DCLRE1C variant.

The gene calls are TRBV9 and TRBJ2-3; no reliable D call. Material for sequencing was PBMCs. The TCR comes from a woman in her 40s in good health and CMV-seronegative. CDR3 sequence: CASSVVAGFGTDTQYF. The CDR3 DNA is TGTGCCAGCAGCGTAGTAGCTGGGTTCGGCACAGATACGCAGTATTTT.